This TCR beta chain was profiled in a study of T cells in Graves' hyperthyroidism and ophthalmopathy. General study points: A 13 V-J model separated ophthalmopathy from stable hyperthyroidism. In blood, most of the thyroid clonotypes expanded above 0.001 were also present.

The patients, who ranged from 18 to 65 in age, presented with newly diagnosed hyperthyroidism lasting under 2 months. Patients having uncontrolled infection, another autoimmune disease, pregnancy or lactation were not included. Turning to this clonotype: The antigen remains unidentified.

Germline V CDR1 and CDR2: GTSNPN, SVGIG (reference sequence). V shed 1 base, J shed 6 bases, and the junction held 14 bases outside the gene matches. There are 16 residues in the CDR3. Amplification of TCR beta CDR3 regions used RNA as the template. First-round RT-PCR with HTBI primers amplified the TCR CDR3 region. TCRdb passed the multiplex PCR reads through MiXCR, listing each CDR3 protein once. This table has around 600,000 distinct CDR3 sequences, more than 15% appearing once. The origin of this receptor is a woman aged 25-40 years with Graves' hyperthyroidism. The rearrangement links TRBV30 to TRBJ2-7, with TRBD1 matching 8 bases. Material: blood. CDR3 in DNA: TGTGCCTGGAGTGCCCCCCCTCAGGGGGCAAGGGGCGAGCAGTACTTC. This gives the protein CAWSAPPQGARGEQYF.